This T cell receptor (beta chain) was observed in a study of vaccination and CD4 T cells after COVID-19. Overall study results and limits: Spike mono-reactivity was found in 304 of 307 vaccine-specific clones from convalescent patients.

CDR3 length: 13 amino acids. V shed 10 bases, J shed 3 bases, and the junction held 9 bases outside the gene matches. In germline, CDR1 is LNHDA, CDR2 SQIVND (reference sequence). Sequencing of cultured CD4+ T cell DNA used the Oncomine TCR Beta short-read assay. TCRdb independently ran MiXCR on the PCR reads; one entry per CDR3 protein. The sample has 20,000 to 25,000 distinct CDR3 sequences; around 38% are singletons. Indicated treatment: roughly ten-day PBMC culture with coronavirus spike peptide pools or control peptides (ViraFEST assay). Comment on this clonotype: Its antigen is still unknown.

The source of this sequence is a human donor who received a COVID-19 vaccine. This rearrangement joins TRBV19 to TRBJ2-7; the match to TRBD1 covers 7 bases. The sequencing used CD4+ T cells from blood, cultured in vitro, collected before SARS-CoV-2 vaccination. CDR3 nucleotides: TGTGCCACCGCGAGTAGGACAGGCTACGAGCAGTACTTC. The encoded protein is CATASRTGYEQYF.